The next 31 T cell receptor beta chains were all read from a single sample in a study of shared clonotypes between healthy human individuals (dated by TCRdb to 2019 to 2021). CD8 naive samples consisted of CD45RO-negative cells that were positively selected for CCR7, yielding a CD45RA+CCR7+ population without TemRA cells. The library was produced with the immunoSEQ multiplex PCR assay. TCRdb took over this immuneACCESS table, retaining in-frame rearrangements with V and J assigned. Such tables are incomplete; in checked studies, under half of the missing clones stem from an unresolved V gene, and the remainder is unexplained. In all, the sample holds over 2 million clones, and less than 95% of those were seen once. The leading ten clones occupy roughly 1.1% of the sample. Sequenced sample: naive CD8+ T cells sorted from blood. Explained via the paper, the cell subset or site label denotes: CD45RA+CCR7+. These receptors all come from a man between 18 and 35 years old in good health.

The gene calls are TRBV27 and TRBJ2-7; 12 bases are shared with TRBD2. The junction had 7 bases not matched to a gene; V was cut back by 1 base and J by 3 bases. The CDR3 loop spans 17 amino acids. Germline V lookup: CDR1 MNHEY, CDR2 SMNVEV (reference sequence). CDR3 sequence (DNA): TGTGCCAGCAGTTTATTGGGGGTGACTAGCGGGAGCTACGAGCAGTACTTC. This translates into CASSLLGVTSGSYEQYF.

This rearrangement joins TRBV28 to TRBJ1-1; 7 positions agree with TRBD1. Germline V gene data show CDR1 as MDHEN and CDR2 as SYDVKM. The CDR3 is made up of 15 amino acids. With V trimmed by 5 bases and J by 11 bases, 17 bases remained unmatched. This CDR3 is CASSPGTVLRKSAFF. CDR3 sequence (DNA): TGTGCCAGCAGTCCTGGGACAGTCCTACGGAAGAGTGCTTTCTTT.

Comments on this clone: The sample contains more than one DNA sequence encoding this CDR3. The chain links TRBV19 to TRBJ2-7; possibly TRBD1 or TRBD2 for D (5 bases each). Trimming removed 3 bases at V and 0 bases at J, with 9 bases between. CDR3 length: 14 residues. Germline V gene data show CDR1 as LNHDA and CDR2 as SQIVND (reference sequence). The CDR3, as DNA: TGTGCCAGTAGTATTGCAGGGACCTCCTACGAGCAGTACTTC. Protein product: CASSIAGTSYEQYF. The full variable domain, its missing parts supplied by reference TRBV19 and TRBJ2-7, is DGGITQSPKYLFRKEGQNVTLSCEQNLNHDAMYWYRQDPGQGLRLIYYSQIVNDFQKGDIAEGYSVSREKKESFPLTVTSAQKNPTAFYLCASSIAGTSYEQYFGPGTRLTVT.

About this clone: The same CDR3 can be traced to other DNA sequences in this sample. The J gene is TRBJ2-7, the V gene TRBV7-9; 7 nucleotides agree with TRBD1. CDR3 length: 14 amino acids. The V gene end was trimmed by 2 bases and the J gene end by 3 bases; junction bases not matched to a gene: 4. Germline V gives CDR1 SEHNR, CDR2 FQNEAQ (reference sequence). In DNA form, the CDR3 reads TGTGCCAGCAGCTTAACAGGGGAGAGCTACGAGCAGTACTTC. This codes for CASSLTGESYEQYF.

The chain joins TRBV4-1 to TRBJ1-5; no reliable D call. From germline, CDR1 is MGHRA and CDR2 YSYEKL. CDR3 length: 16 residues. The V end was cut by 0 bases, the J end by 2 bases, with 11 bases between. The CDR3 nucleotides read TGCGCCAGCAGCCAAGACTCGGGGTGGGGCAATCAGCCCCAGCATTTT. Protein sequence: CASSQDSGWGNQPQHF.

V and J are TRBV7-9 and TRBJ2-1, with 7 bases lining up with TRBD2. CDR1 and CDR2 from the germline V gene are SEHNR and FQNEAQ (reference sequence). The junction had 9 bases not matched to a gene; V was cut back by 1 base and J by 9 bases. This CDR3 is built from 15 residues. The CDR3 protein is CASSLELAVYGEQFF. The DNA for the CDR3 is TGTGCCAGCAGCTTAGAGCTAGCGGTATACGGTGAGCAGTTCTTC.

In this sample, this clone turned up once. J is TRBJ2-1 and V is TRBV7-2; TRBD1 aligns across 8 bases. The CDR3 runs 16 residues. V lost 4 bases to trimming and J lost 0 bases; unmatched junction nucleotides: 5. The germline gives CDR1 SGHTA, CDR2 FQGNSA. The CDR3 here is CASSSGQVLSYNEQFF. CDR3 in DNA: TGTGCCAGCAGCTCGGGACAGGTTCTCTCCTACAATGAGCAGTTCTTC.

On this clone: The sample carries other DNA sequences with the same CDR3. The CDR3 reads CASSLSGSGANVLTF. CDR3 bases: TGTGCCAGCAGCTTATCCGGCTCTGGGGCCAACGTCCTGACTTTC. The chain couples TRBV5-4 to TRBJ2-6, with D unclear. V lost 2 bases and J 0 bases, leaving 6 bases between the germline ends. This CDR3 contains 15 residues. From germline, CDR1 is SGHNT and CDR2 YYREEE (reference sequence).

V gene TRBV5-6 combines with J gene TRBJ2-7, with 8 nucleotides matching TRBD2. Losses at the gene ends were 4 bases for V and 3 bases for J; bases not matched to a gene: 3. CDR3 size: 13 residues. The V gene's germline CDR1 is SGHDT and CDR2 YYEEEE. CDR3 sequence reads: CASSVGLDYEQYF. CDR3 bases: TGTGCCAGCAGCGTGGGACTAGACTACGAGCAGTACTTC.

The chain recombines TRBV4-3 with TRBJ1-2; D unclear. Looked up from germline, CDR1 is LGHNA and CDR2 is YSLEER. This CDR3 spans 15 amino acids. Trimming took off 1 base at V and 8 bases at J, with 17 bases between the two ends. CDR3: CASSQGASGVFGYTF. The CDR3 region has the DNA TGCGCCAGCAGCCAAGGAGCGAGCGGAGTTTTCGGCTACACCTTC.

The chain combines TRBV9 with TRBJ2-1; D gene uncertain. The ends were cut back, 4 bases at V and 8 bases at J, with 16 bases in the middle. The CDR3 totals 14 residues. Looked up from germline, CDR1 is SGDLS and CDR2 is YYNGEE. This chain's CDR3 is CASSPLLLGYEQFF. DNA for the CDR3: TGTGCCAGCAGCCCCCTCCTTCTGGGGTATGAGCAGTTCTTC.

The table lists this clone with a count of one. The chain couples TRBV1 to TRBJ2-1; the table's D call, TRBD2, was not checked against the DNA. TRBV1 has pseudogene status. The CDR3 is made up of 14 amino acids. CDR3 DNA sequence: TGCACCACCGCGACTAGCGGGAGAAATAATGAGCAGTTCTTC. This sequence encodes CTTATSGRNNEQFF.

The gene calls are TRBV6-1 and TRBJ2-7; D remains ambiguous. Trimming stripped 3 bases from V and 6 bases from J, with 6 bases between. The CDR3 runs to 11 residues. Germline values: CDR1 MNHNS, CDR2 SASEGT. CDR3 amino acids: CASSDSIEQYF. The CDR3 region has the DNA TGTGCCAGCAGTGACTCCATCGAGCAGTACTTC.

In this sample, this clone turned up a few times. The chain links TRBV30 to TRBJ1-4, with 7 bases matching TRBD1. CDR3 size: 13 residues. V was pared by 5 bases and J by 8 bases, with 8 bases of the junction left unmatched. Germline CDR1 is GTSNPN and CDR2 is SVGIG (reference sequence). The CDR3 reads CAWSRQGGEKLFF. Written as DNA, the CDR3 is TGTGCCTGGTCCCGACAGGGTGGGGAAAAACTGTTTTTT.

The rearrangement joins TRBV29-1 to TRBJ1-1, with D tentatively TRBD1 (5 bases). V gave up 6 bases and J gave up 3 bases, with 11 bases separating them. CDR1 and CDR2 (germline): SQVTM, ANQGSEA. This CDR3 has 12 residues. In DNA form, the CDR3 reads TGCAGCGTCGCGGGGGGGTACACTGAAGCTTTCTTT. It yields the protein CSVAGGYTEAFF.

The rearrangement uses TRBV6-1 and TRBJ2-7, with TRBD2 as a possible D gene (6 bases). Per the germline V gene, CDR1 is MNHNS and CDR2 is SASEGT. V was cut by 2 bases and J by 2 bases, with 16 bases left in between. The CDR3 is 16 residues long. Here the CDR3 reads CASSESSAGSPYEQYF. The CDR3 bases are TGTGCCAGCAGTGAAAGCTCGGCGGGATCTCCCTACGAGCAGTACTTC.

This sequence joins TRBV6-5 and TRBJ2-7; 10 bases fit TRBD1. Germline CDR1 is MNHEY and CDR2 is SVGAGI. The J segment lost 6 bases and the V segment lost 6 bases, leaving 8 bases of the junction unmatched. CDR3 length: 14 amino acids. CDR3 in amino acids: CASSPGQGTREQYF. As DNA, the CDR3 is TGTGCCAGCAGCCCGGGACAGGGGACGCGCGAGCAGTACTTC.

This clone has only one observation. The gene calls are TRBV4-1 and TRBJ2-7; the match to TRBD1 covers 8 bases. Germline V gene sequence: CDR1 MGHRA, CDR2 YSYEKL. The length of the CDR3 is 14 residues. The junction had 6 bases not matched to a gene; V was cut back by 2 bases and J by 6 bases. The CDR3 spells CASSQNDRGFEQYF. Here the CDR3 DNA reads TGCGCCAGCAGCCAAAATGACAGGGGTTTCGAGCAGTACTTC.

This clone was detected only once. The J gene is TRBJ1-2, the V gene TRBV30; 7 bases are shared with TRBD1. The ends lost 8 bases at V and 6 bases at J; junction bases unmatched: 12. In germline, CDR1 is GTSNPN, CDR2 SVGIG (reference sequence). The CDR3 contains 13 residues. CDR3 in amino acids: CARIAGQSNGYTF. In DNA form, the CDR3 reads TGTGCCCGGATAGCGGGACAGTCGAATGGCTACACCTTC.

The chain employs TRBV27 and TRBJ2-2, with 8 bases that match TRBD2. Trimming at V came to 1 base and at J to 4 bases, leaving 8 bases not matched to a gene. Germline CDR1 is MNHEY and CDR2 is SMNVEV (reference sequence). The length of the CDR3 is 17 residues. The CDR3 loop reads CASSLYQVAGGTGELFF. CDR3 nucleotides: TGTGCCAGCAGTTTATACCAGGTGGCGGGAGGCACCGGGGAGCTGTTTTTT.

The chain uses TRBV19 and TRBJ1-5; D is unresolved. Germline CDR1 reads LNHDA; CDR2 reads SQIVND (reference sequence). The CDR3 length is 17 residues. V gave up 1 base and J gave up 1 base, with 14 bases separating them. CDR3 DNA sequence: TGTGCCAGTAGTATAGGTAATTTCGCACCAAGCAATCAGCCCCAGCATTTT. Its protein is CASSIGNFAPSNQPQHF.

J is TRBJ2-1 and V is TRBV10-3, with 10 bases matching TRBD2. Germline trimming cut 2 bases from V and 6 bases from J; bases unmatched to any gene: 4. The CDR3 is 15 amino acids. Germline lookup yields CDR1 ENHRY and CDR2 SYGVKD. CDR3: CAISELAGVFNEQFF. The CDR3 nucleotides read TGTGCCATCAGTGAGCTAGCGGGAGTGTTCAATGAGCAGTTCTTC.

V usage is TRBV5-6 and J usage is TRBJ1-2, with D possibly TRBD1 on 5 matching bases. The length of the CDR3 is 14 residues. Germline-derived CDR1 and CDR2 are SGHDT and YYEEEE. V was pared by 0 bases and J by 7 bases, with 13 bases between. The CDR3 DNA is TGTGCCAGCAGCTTGGGGGACGGACCCTTTGGCTACACCTTC. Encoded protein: CASSLGDGPFGYTF.

CDR3 bases: TGTGCCAGCAGCTCTGGACAGGTCGGGGATACGCAGTATTTT. The encoded protein is CASSSGQVGDTQYF. V gene TRBV13 combines with J gene TRBJ2-3; 7 bases align to TRBD1. There are 14 residues in the CDR3. V lost 4 bases to trimming and J lost 6 bases; unmatched junction nucleotides: 7. The germline gives CDR1 PRHDT, CDR2 FYEKMQ (reference sequence).

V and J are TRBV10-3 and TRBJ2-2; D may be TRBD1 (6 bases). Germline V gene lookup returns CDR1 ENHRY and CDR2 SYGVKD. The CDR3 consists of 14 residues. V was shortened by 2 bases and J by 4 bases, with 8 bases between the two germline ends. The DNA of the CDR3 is TGTGCCATCAGTGAGGGACAGTCCACCGGGGAGCTGTTTTTT. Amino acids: CAISEGQSTGELFF.

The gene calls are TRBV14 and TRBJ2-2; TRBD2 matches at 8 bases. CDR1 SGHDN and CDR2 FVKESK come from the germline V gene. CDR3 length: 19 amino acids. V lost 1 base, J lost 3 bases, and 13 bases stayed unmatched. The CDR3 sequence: CASSQGPALAGGYTGELFF. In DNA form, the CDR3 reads TGTGCCAGCAGCCAAGGTCCGGCTTTGGCGGGAGGATACACCGGGGAGCTGTTTTTT.

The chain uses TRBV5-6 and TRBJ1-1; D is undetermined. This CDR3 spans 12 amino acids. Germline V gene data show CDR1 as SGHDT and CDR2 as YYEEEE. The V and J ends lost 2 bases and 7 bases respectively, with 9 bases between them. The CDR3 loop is CASSLELGEAFF. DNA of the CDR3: TGTGCCAGCAGCTTAGAACTGGGTGAAGCTTTCTTT.

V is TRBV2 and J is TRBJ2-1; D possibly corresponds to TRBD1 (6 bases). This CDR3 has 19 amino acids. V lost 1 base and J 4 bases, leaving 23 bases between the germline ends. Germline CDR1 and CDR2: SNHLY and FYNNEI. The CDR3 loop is CASSEVEQGALLGYNEQFF. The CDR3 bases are TGTGCCAGCAGTGAAGTCGAACAGGGAGCCCTCCTTGGATACAATGAGCAGTTCTTC. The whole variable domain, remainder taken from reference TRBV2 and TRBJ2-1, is EPEVTQTPSHQVTQMGQEVILRCVPISNHLYFYWYRQILGQKVEFLVSFYNNEISEKSEIFDDQFSVERPDGSNFTLKIRSTKLEDSAMYFCASSEVEQGALLGYNEQFFGPGTRLTVL.

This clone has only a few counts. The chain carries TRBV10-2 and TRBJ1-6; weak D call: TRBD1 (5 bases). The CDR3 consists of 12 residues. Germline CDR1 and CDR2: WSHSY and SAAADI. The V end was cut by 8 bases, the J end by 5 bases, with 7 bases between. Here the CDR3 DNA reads TGCGCCAGCGAAGGGGATAATTCACCCCTCCACTTT. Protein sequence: CASEGDNSPLHF.

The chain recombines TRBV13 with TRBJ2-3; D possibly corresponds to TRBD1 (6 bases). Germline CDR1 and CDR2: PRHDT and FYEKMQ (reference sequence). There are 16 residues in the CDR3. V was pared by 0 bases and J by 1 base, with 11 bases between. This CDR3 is CASSLGGAGGTDTQYF. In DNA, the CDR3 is TGTGCCAGCAGCTTAGGTGGGGCAGGGGGCACAGATACGCAGTATTTT.

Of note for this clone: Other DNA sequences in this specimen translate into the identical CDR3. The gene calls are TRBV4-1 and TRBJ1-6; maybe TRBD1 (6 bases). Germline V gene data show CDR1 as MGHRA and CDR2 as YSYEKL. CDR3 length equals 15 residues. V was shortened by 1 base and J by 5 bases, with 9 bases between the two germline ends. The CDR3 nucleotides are TGCGCCAGCAGCCAAGTGCAGGGGAATAATTCACCCCTCCACTTT. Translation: CASSQVQGNNSPLHF.